The T cell receptor beta chain described here comes from a study of shared clonotypes between healthy human individuals. Findings of the study overall: Sampling involved blood alone; tissue repertoires likely differ. Investigators expected sequencing depth to affect clonotype sharing among donors.

The length of the CDR3 is 12 residues. The V end lost 4 bases, the J end lost 4 bases, and 10 bases lay between the germline ends. Germline V gene lookup returns CDR1 SQVTM and CDR2 ANQGSEA. Of note for this clone: Its antigen is undetermined. Additional DNA sequences in this sample encode the identical CDR3.

Sequencing was performed with immunoSEQ multiplex PCR; in TCRdb, only in-frame clones are kept and a portion is missing. The repertoire holds about 530,000 clones, with over 60% as singletons. The chain is built from TRBV29-1 and TRBJ2-5; maybe TRBD1 (6 bases). This TCR was sampled from a woman between 40 and 50 years old in good health. Some clones in this sample may be carry-over from other donors' samples. Specimen: PBMCs. The CDR3 reads CSVGSRGETQYF. CDR3 bases: TGCAGCGTTGGTAGCAGGGGAGAGACCCAGTACTTC.